This TCR beta chain was retrieved from a study of T cell responses to AZD1222 COVID-19 vaccine (dated by TCRdb to the early 2020s). Broadly, across the study: A total of 233 trial participants underwent TCR sequencing, of whom about 210 had received two doses of AZD1222 and approximately 25 had received two doses of the MenACWY control vaccine. Trial participants were enrolled by age into subgroups of 18-55, 56-69 and 70-plus years, and approximately 150, 30 and 60 TCR-sequenced participants, respectively, were included in these subgroups. Study-wide findings and limitations: The vaccine-associated CD4 TCRs covered the entire spike protein, and the dominant responses fell in regions 160-218 and 743-854. Participants were mostly white British, with more females than males. The authors suggested clonal diversity may have been underestimated. No day 14 peak-response samples were available, so repertoires were characterized only after the peak T cell response. Conclusions about previously exposed vaccinees are limited because only a handful of AZD1222 recipients were SARS-CoV-2 seropositive at baseline. The 56-69-year group was small, and its depth increase did not reach significance, likely because of low power. Epitopes outside the regions mutated in the B.1.351 and B.1.1.7 variants were reportedly recognized by nearly half of the unique spike-specific TCRs. A significant rise in spike-specific TCR breadth and depth was observed after two AZD1222 doses relative to day 0 and relative to MenACWY recipients.

Measured from the cysteine to the phenylalanine, the CDR3 is 13 residues long. Just the 39-base CDR3 DNA is kept, in frame starting at base 1. V and J are trimmed by 3 bases and 5 bases, and the gene matches miss 3 bases of the junction. Looking up the germline V gene yields CDR1 SGHDN and CDR2 FVKESK. The CDR3 regions of human TCRbeta chains were analyzed by immunosequencing. The original methods were these. Repertoire TCRs were matched against a reference library of SARS-CoV-2-specific TCRs generated with the MIRA antigen-specificity platform. Breadth was defined as the fraction of unique TCRs that were SARS-CoV-2-associated, and depth was defined as the fraction of total T cells that were SARS-CoV-2-associated. Using the MIRA data, each spike-specific TCR was assigned both to the spike region to which the TCR was reactive and to a CD4 or CD8 class. Log10-transformed breadth and depth values were compared by one-way ANOVA with Sidak's multiple comparisons tests. TCRdb obtained this table from immuneACCESS and retained in-frame rearrangements with V and J assigned. These tables miss some clones; where compared with another copy, unresolved V genes account for less than half of the shortfall, and the remainder is unexplained. The V and J calls and the clone size are those of that table, but D and trimming were determined from the DNA. The sample table shows 90,000 to 120,000 clones, and around 92% are seen once. Of the sample, about 9.1% is held by the ten largest clones.

Per the publication, the time point label means: about 28 days (+/-7) after the second vaccine dose. AZD1222 recipients given second doses at about 4 weeks or at about 12 weeks were pooled, since spike-specific TCR depth and breadth were not found to differ between the two schedules. Samples from vaccinated people were obtained from the UK trials COV001 and COV002, which included a single-blind randomized controlled phase 2/3 trial of AZD1222 (ChAdOx1 nCoV-19) in healthy adults. For TCRbeta chain sequencing, PBMC samples were collected from trial participants at day 0 and at day 28 after the second dose. Turning to this clone: Its antigen is not yet known. The input lacks base qualities; no much larger clone sits a single base away.

Sample: peripheral blood, taken 28 days after the second AZD1222 dose. The chain employs TRBV14 and TRBJ1-1; TRBD1 matches 7 bases in the middle. This receptor was identified in an adult who received the AZD1222 COVID-19 vaccine. The nucleotide sequence reads as follows: TGTGCCAGCAGCCACCTACAGGGGACTGAAGCTTTCTTT. Translated, it reads CASSHLQGTEAFF.